The 29 T cell receptor beta chains below were found in one sample sequenced in a study of T cell responses to AZD1222 COVID-19 vaccine. Repertoires were generated with immunoSEQ multiplex PCR, while TCRdb's copy carries only in-frame clones and drops some. The data show roughly 150,000 clones, with about nine tenths seen just once and about 1.6% held by the top ten. Sequenced material: peripheral blood, taken on day 0 of AZD1222 vaccination. Receptors originate from an adult in good health.

The CDR3 coding sequence is TGTGCCAGCTCACAATCGACGGGCCAAGAGACCCAGTACTTC. Translated, it gives CASSQSTGQETQYF. The chain uses TRBV18 and TRBJ2-5; D not certain. The CDR3 is 14 amino acids. Germline V CDR1 and CDR2: KGHSH, LQKENI. The germline V and J ends were trimmed by 4 bases and 1 base, with 10 bases remaining between them.

The rearrangement joins TRBV7-3 to TRBJ2-7; 12 nucleotides match TRBD2. With 5 bases clipped from V and 0 bases from J, the junction kept 11 bases outside the gene matches. Germline V gene lookup returns CDR1 SGHTA and CDR2 FQGTGA. This CDR3 is 18 amino acids long. The CDR3 region has the DNA TGTGCCAGCAGCCCTCGAGTCGGACTAGCGGGGCTCTCCTACGAGCAGTACTTC. Its protein is CASSPRVGLAGLSYEQYF.

The rearrangement links TRBV18 to TRBJ1-1; D is perhaps TRBD1 (6 bases). V gave up 0 bases and J gave up 6 bases, with 17 bases separating them. Germline CDR1 reads KGHSH; CDR2 reads LQKENI. CDR3 length: 16 residues. CDR3 loop: CASSPPGGGGTAEAFF. CDR3 DNA sequence: TGTGCCAGCTCACCACCCGGGGGCGGGGGGACCGCTGAAGCTTTCTTT.

This clone was detected only a few times. This sequence joins TRBV4-2 and TRBJ1-3, with 7 bases identical to TRBD1. The CDR3 loop spans 14 amino acids. The germline V gene encodes CDR1 LGHNA and CDR2 YNFKEQ. V lost 6 bases, J lost 2 bases, and 4 bases stayed unmatched. The CDR3 DNA sequence: TGTGCCAGCAGTAGGGGACAGCCTGGAAACACCATATATTTT. As protein: CASSRGQPGNTIYF.

As to this clone: This CDR3 is also generated by other DNA sequences in the sample. The chain carries TRBV6-5 and TRBJ2-7; TRBD2 is a possible D gene (6 bases). Trimming stripped 6 bases from V and 0 bases from J, with 12 bases between. Germline CDR1 and CDR2: MNHEY and SVGAGI. CDR3 size: 14 residues. CDR3 nucleotides: TGTGCCAGCAGGAGGGACTTTAGCTCCTACGAGCAGTACTTC. Translating it yields CASRRDFSSYEQYF.

This sequence joins TRBV5-4 and TRBJ2-1; 10 bases match TRBD2. J was trimmed by 9 bases and V by 3 bases; bases with no gene match: 9. The CDR3 extends over 15 amino acids. From germline, CDR1 is SGHNT and CDR2 YYREEE (reference sequence). In DNA form, the CDR3 reads TGTGCCAGCAGCTCACCGGGACTAGCGATTCTTGAGCAGTTCTTC. Protein: CASSSPGLAILEQFF.

This chain joins TRBV9 and TRBJ1-1; 8 nucleotides align to TRBD1. Germline CDR1 reads SGDLS; CDR2 reads YYNGEE. After removal of 1 base from V and 7 bases from J, the junction contained 9 bases not matched to a gene. The CDR3 length is 15 residues. CDR3 in amino acids: CASSVSGTGSFEAFF. The CDR3 bases are TGTGCCAGCAGCGTATCTGGGACAGGCTCCTTTGAAGCTTTCTTT. Supplemented by reference TRBV9 and TRBJ1-1, the full variable domain reads DSGVTQTPKHLITATGQRVTLRCSPRSGDLSVYWYQQSLDQGLQFLIQYYNGEERAKGNILERFSAQQFPDLHSELNLSSLELGDSALYFCASSVSGTGSFEAFFGQGTRLTVV.

The chain carries TRBV7-2 and TRBJ2-7; D gene unclear. V was cut by 4 bases and J by 5 bases, with 12 bases left in between. Germline CDR1 and CDR2: SGHTA and FQGNSA. The CDR3 extends over 13 amino acids. CDR3 protein: CASSSSRADEQYF. The DNA for the CDR3 is TGTGCCAGCAGCTCGTCCCGCGCTGACGAGCAGTACTTC.

The chain employs TRBV14 and TRBJ2-5; D gene unclear. The CDR3 is made up of 13 amino acids. The V gene's germline CDR1 is SGHDN and CDR2 FVKESK. Deletions cut 4 bases from V and 0 bases from J, with 6 bases between. The DNA for the CDR3 is TGTGCCAGCAGCCCCCCCAACCAAGAGACCCAGTACTTC. Its translation: CASSPPNQETQYF.

Note on this clone: Other DNA sequences in the same sample also yield this CDR3. The chain has TRBV24-1 and TRBJ1-5; 9 bases match TRBD1. Germline CDR1 reads KGHDR; CDR2 reads SFDVKD. J was trimmed by 2 bases and V by 2 bases; bases with no gene match: 3. This CDR3 has 16 residues. DNA of the CDR3: TGTGCCACCAGTGATTCGGGACAGGGCGGCAATCAGCCCCAGCATTTT. Its translation: CATSDSGQGGNQPQHF.

J is TRBJ2-7 and V is TRBV27; D is possibly TRBD1 (6 bases). Looked up from germline, CDR1 is MNHEY and CDR2 is SMNVEV (reference sequence). V was cut by 1 base and J by 2 bases, with 15 bases left in between. The CDR3 sequence is 16 residues long. CDR3 coding DNA: TGTGCCAGCAGTTTATTTTGGCAGGGGAAACCCTACGAGCAGTACTTC. Translated: CASSLFWQGKPYEQYF.

This chain connects TRBV6-5 to TRBJ2-5, with D possibly called TRBD1 or TRBD2 (5 bases each). The ends were cut back, 10 bases at V and 1 base at J, with 16 bases in the middle. CDR3 length: 14 amino acids. Germline V gene lookup returns CDR1 MNHEY and CDR2 SVGAGI. The CDR3 nucleotides are TGTGCCACCTATAGGGGACCGACCCAAGAGACCCAGTACTTC. Translating gives CATYRGPTQETQYF.

The CDR3 loop is CASSPPWGQETQYF. In nucleotides, the CDR3 is TGTGCCAGCTCACCACCGTGGGGCCAAGAGACCCAGTACTTC. The chain uses TRBV18 and TRBJ2-5; D is undetermined. The germline CDR1 and CDR2 sequences are KGHSH and LQKENI. This CDR3 contains 14 residues. Trimming shortened V by 0 bases and J by 1 base, and 6 bases separated the two germline ends.

The chain couples TRBV7-2 to TRBJ1-2; no clear D. The CDR3 totals 15 residues. Looked up from germline, CDR1 is SGHTA and CDR2 is FQGNSA. V lost 5 bases to trimming and J lost 8 bases, with 21 bases between them. The CDR3 DNA reads as TGTGCCAGCAGCCCTTATCGGACGGGTAAGGAGGGCTACACCTTC. Translation gives CASSPYRTGKEGYTF.

The J gene is TRBJ2-7, the V gene TRBV18; TRBD1 agrees at 7 bases. The germline CDR1 and CDR2 sequences are KGHSH and LQKENI. The length of the CDR3 is 14 residues. V gave up 1 base and J gave up 6 bases; unmatched junction bases: 6. The CDR3 protein is CASSPQGARSEQYF. DNA of the CDR3: TGTGCCAGCTCACCACAGGGGGCACGGTCCGAGCAGTACTTC.

V is TRBV12-5 and J is TRBJ2-3, with D perhaps TRBD2 (6 bases). Germline V gene lookup returns CDR1 LGHNT and CDR2 FRNRAP. V was pared by 0 bases and J by 5 bases, with 15 bases between. The CDR3 length is 16 residues. Here the CDR3 DNA reads TGTGCTAGTGGTTTGGTATCGGGAGTGCTCCTAGATACGCAGTATTTT. It is translated as CASGLVSGVLLDTQYF.

The chain joins TRBV5-6 to TRBJ2-1; D not certain. Trimming pared 3 bases from V and 10 bases from J, leaving 23 bases between. The CDR3 runs 16 residues. CDR1 is SGHDT and CDR2 is YYEEEE in the germline V gene. The CDR3 here is CASSSVVPGPRIEQFF. CDR3 nucleotides: TGTGCCAGCAGCTCGGTGGTGCCTGGCCCCCGCATCGAGCAGTTCTTC.

The chain links TRBV25-1 to TRBJ1-5; maybe TRBD1 (6 bases). The CDR3 spans 13 residues. With 8 bases removed from V and 5 bases from J, the gap between germline ends came to 13 bases. Germline values: CDR1 MGHDK, CDR2 SYGVNS. This CDR3 reads CASQGQPYQPQHF. The CDR3 DNA reads TGTGCCAGCCAGGGACAACCATATCAGCCCCAGCATTTT.

CDR3 in amino acids: CASGLVALAGAWEFF. The CDR3 nucleotides are TGTGCTAGTGGTTTGGTAGCCCTAGCGGGAGCCTGGGAGTTCTTC. The chain employs TRBV12-5 and TRBJ2-1, with 10 bases fitting TRBD2. V lost 0 bases, J lost 14 bases, and 10 bases stayed unmatched. Germline V gene sequence: CDR1 LGHNT, CDR2 FRNRAP. The CDR3 consists of 15 residues.

The rearrangement joins TRBV7-9 to TRBJ2-1; D uncertain. Germline CDR1 is SEHNR and CDR2 is FQNEAQ (reference sequence). Trimming pared 3 bases from V and 8 bases from J, leaving 8 bases between. CDR3 size: 12 residues. The CDR3 here is CASSFGLHEQFF. CDR3 nucleotides: TGTGCCAGCAGCTTTGGCCTCCATGAGCAGTTCTTC.

The J gene is TRBJ2-7, the V gene TRBV6-5, with 7 bases fitting TRBD1. This CDR3 spans 13 amino acids. Germline CDR1 and CDR2: MNHEY and SVGAGI. V lost 4 bases and J lost 6; bases outside the gene matches: 6. CDR3 sequence reads: CASSLEGAGEQYF. The CDR3 DNA is TGTGCCAGCAGTTTAGAGGGGGCGGGCGAGCAGTACTTC.

This sequence joins TRBV6-5 and TRBJ1-6; 7 bases line up with TRBD1. V dropped 6 bases and J dropped 5; count of bases not matched to a gene: 1. The CDR3 consists of 13 residues. CDR1 is MNHEY and CDR2 is SVGAGI in the germline V gene. CDR3 in DNA: TGTGCCAGCAGCACAGGGGATAATTCACCCCTCCACTTT. Its translation: CASSTGDNSPLHF.

V usage is TRBV19 and J usage is TRBJ1-2; 8 bases match TRBD1. V shed 5 bases and J 0 bases; nucleotides not matched to a gene: 5. CDR3 length: 15 residues. Germline V lookup: CDR1 LNHDA, CDR2 SQIVND (reference sequence). CDR3 residues: CASSDTGGTNYGYTF. CDR3 DNA sequence: TGTGCCAGTAGTGACACAGGGGGGACTAACTATGGCTACACCTTC. Using reference TRBV19 and TRBJ1-2 for the parts outside the CDR3, the full variable domain is DGGITQSPKYLFRKEGQNVTLSCEQNLNHDAMYWYRQDPGQGLRLIYYSQIVNDFQKGDIAEGYSVSREKKESFPLTVTSAQKNPTAFYLCASSDTGGTNYGYTFGSGTRLTVV.

CDR3 coding DNA: TGTGCCAGCAAGATAGCGGGGGGGCCTTCTACAGATACGCAGTATTTT. Translating it yields CASKIAGGPSTDTQYF. The V and J genes are TRBV28 and TRBJ2-3, with TRBD2 matching 11 bases. Looked up from germline, CDR1 is MDHEN and CDR2 is SYDVKM. The CDR3 length is 16 residues. V was clipped by 7 bases and J by 3 bases; unmatched bases: 9.

The genes are TRBV11-2 and TRBJ1-4; D is ambiguous. The CDR3 is 13 residues long. CDR1 and CDR2 (germline): SGHAT, FQNNGV. V was clipped by 3 bases and J by 4 bases, with 6 bases between them. In DNA, the CDR3 is TGTGCCAGCAGCTTTACGGGTAATGAAAAACTGTTTTTT. It encodes CASSFTGNEKLFF.

Comments on this clone: The junction and the germline gene differ at one end; a read error may be behind it. The chain couples TRBV7-7 to TRBJ2-2; 11 bases line up with TRBD2. Germline-derived CDR1 and CDR2 are SSHAT and FNYEAQ (reference sequence). CDR3 size: 19 residues. This chain's CDR3 is CASSLAGFSGRANTGELFF. The CDR3, as DNA: TGTGCTAGCAGCTTAGCGGGTTTTAGCGGGAGGGCGAACACCGGGGAGCTGTTTTTT.

The CDR3 loop reads CASSPPQARESAFF. The CDR3 nucleotides read TGTGCCAGCAGTCCCCCACAGGCTAGAGAATCGGCTTTCTTT. This chain uses TRBV27 with TRBJ1-1; a weak D match, TRBD1 (5 bases). The CDR3 spans 14 residues. Germline-derived CDR1 and CDR2 are MNHEY and SMNVEV (reference sequence). V lost 5 bases, J lost 11 bases, and 21 bases lay in between.

As concerns this clone: At one of its ends the junction is not consistent with the germline gene, which may arise from a read error. CDR3 in amino acids: CASSYSMFRPTDLIF. CDR3 sequence (DNA): TGTGCCAGCAGTTACTCGATGTTTCGTCCCACGGACCTGATCTTT. The chain carries TRBV6-5 and TRBJ1-1; D call uncertain. The length of the CDR3 is 15 residues. In germline, CDR1 is MNHEY, CDR2 SVGAGI.

This sequence joins TRBV7-2 and TRBJ2-1; D is perhaps TRBD2 (6 bases). The CDR3 covers 15 residues. Germline assignment: CDR1 SGHTA and CDR2 FQGNSA. The V gene lost 6 bases and the J gene lost 4 bases, with 16 bases spanning the gap. The CDR3: CASRNKGLNYNEQFF. DNA of the CDR3: TGTGCCAGCAGGAATAAGGGACTCAATTACAATGAGCAGTTCTTC.